This entry lists 23 T cell receptor beta chains sequenced from one sample in a study of CD8+ T cells in alopecia areata. cDNA prepared by RNA extraction and subsequent reverse transcription served as the template for sequencing. Here immunoSEQ multiplex PCR was the method, and the copy in TCRdb shows in-frame clones only, minus some. The sample includes about 130,000 clones, roughly 61% of them seen just once. Sequencing was performed on CD4+ T cells sorted from blood, taken at week 0. The receptors derive from a human donor with alopecia areata.

V gene TRBV6-1 combines with J gene TRBJ2-1; TRBD2 matches 14 bases. The CDR3 is made up of 18 amino acids. Germline V gene data show CDR1 as MNHNS and CDR2 as SASEGT. The trim removed 3 bases at V and 0 bases at J, leaving 4 bases unmatched. As DNA, the CDR3 is TGTGCCAGCAGTGAGACTAGCGGGAGGGTCAACTCCTACAATGAGCAGTTCTTC. It codes for CASSETSGRVNSYNEQFF.

CDR3 loop: CASSSDRGGEKLFF. For the CDR3, the DNA is TGCGCCAGCAGCTCGGACAGGGGCGGTGAAAAACTGTTTTTT. This chain connects TRBV5-1 to TRBJ1-4; 9 bases match TRBD1. The CDR3 sequence is 14 residues long. V shed 3 bases, J shed 7 bases, and the junction held 4 bases outside the gene matches. In germline, CDR1 is SGHRS, CDR2 YFSETQ.

This clone has just a few counts. The rearrangement links TRBV10-3 to TRBJ2-1, with 10 bases lining up with TRBD2. Trimming removed 0 bases from V and 8 bases from J; junction bases left unmatched: 4. Germline-derived CDR1 and CDR2 are ENHRY and SYGVKD. The CDR3 loop spans 15 amino acids. The CDR3: CAISESSGGADEQFF. The CDR3, as DNA: TGTGCCATCAGTGAGTCAAGCGGGGGGGCCGATGAGCAGTTCTTC.

The rearrangement links TRBV2 to TRBJ2-1; 14 bases map to TRBD2. Germline V lookup: CDR1 SNHLY, CDR2 FYNNEI. The V segment lost 6 bases and the J segment 7 bases; nucleotides outside the gene matches: 8. This CDR3 contains 16 residues. The CDR3 is CASRRTSGRPGNEQFF. DNA of the CDR3: TGTGCCAGCAGACGGACTAGCGGGAGGCCTGGGAATGAGCAGTTCTTC.

This clone was detected only once. The V call is TRBV27, the J call TRBJ2-1; D is ambiguous. V was cut by 2 bases and J by 2 bases, with 16 bases left in between. The CDR3 is 17 residues long. Germline CDR1 and CDR2: MNHEY and SMNVEV (reference sequence). The CDR3 reads CASSLISRQTPYNEQFF. The CDR3 DNA is TGTGCCAGCAGTTTAATTTCACGGCAGACTCCCTACAATGAGCAGTTCTTC.

For the CDR3, the DNA is TGCGCCAGCAGCTTAAGGTTTAACACTGAAGCTTTCTTT. This translates into CASSLRFNTEAFF. J is TRBJ1-1 and V is TRBV5-1, with D hard to call. The CDR3 spans 13 residues. Looked up from germline, CDR1 is SGHRS and CDR2 is YFSETQ. V gave up 2 bases and J gave up 2 bases, with 7 bases separating them.

In its sample, this clone was seen a few times. The chain couples TRBV5-1 to TRBJ2-3, with 8 bases aligning to TRBD2. Germline V gives CDR1 SGHRS, CDR2 YFSETQ. The junction had 8 bases not matched to a gene; V was cut back by 7 bases and J by 1 base. The CDR3 runs 15 residues. The chain's CDR3 is CASHLAGTRTDTQYF. The CDR3 DNA follows: TGCGCCAGCCATTTAGCGGGGACTCGCACAGATACGCAGTATTTT.

This clone was picked up one time. V gene TRBV5-1 combines with J gene TRBJ2-5, with 8 bases that match TRBD1. CDR1 and CDR2 from the germline V gene are SGHRS and YFSETQ. This CDR3 is built from 15 residues. V gave up 0 bases and J gave up 2 bases; unmatched junction bases: 3. The CDR3 coding sequence is TGCGCCAGCAGCTTGGGGACAGGGTCACAAGAGACCCAGTACTTC. It translates to CASSLGTGSQETQYF.

The V and J genes are TRBV29-1 and TRBJ1-1; D might be TRBD1 (6 bases). V was trimmed by 4 bases and J by 3 bases, leaving 12 bases between them. The CDR3 spans 13 residues. Germline V gene data show CDR1 as SQVTM and CDR2 as ANQGSEA. This CDR3 reads CSVVRGSDTEAFF. CDR3 DNA: TGCAGCGTTGTCAGGGGATCGGACACTGAAGCTTTCTTT.

The V and J genes are TRBV10-3 and TRBJ2-5, with D perhaps matching TRBD1 or TRBD2 (6 bases each). CDR3 size: 15 residues. V was trimmed by 2 bases and J by 5 bases, leaving 15 bases between them. CDR1 is ENHRY and CDR2 is SYGVKD in the germline V gene. The CDR3 nucleotides are TGTGCCATCAGTGAGGTTGTGGGGGGCCACGAGACCCAGTACTTC. This translates into CAISEVVGGHETQYF.

The CDR3 DNA reads as TGTGCCAGCAGCCCCATGACAAGCCTCCTGTTGAACACTGAAGCTTTCTTT. This codes for CASSPMTSLLLNTEAFF. The chain carries TRBV14 and TRBJ1-1; D uncertain. Per germline, CDR1 SGHDN and CDR2 FVKESK. The CDR3 contains 17 residues. V was cut by 4 bases and J by 0 bases, with 18 bases left in between.

This clone was found once. The chain joins TRBV7-9 to TRBJ2-7; 7 positions agree with TRBD1. CDR1 and CDR2 from the germline V gene are SEHNR and FQNEAQ (reference sequence). Germline trimming cut 5 bases from V and 0 bases from J; bases unmatched to any gene: 7. The CDR3 extends over 15 amino acids. The CDR3 here is CASSIGTASSYEQYF. The CDR3 DNA reads as TGTGCCAGCAGCATTGGGACAGCTAGCTCCTACGAGCAGTACTTC.

The chain combines TRBV5-4 with TRBJ2-3, with D possibly matching TRBD2 (5 bases). Trimming took 0 bases from V and 0 from J, leaving 14 bases between them. CDR1 is SGHNT and CDR2 is YYREEE in the germline V gene (reference sequence). The CDR3 has 17 residues. The CDR3 DNA follows: TGTGCCAGCAGCTTGGGCGGGTTTGACGGGAGCACAGATACGCAGTATTTT. Protein product: CASSLGGFDGSTDTQYF.

The rearrangement uses TRBV7-2 and TRBJ2-2, with 7 positions matching TRBD1. Per the germline V gene, CDR1 is SGHTA and CDR2 is FQGNSA. The CDR3 loop spans 14 amino acids. With V trimmed by 6 bases and J by 7 bases, 8 bases remained unmatched. The CDR3 here is CASRPGTEIGELFF. CDR3 in DNA: TGTGCCAGCAGACCCGGGACAGAGATCGGGGAGCTGTTTTTT.

This chain links TRBV6-6 with TRBJ2-4; 8 bases match TRBD1. Trimming removed 0 bases from V and 6 bases from J; junction bases left unmatched: 7. This CDR3 has 16 amino acids. Germline-derived CDR1 and CDR2 are MNHNY and SVGAGI (reference sequence). The CDR3 region has the DNA TGTGCCAGCAGTTACTCGATTCAACAGGGGGGAAACATTCAGTACTTC. Encoded protein: CASSYSIQQGGNIQYF.

This chain uses TRBV5-4 with TRBJ2-5; D unresolved. V lost 0 bases, J lost 0 bases, and 6 bases lay in between. The length of the CDR3 is 14 residues. From germline, CDR1 is SGHNT and CDR2 YYREEE (reference sequence). The CDR3: CASSLGAYQETQYF. CDR3 coding DNA: TGTGCCAGCAGCTTGGGAGCCTACCAAGAGACCCAGTACTTC.

CDR3 bases: TGTGCCAGCAGTCCCACGGGCGGGCTACCCGAGAGTTGGTACGAGCAGTACTTC. This sequence encodes CASSPTGGLPESWYEQYF. The rearrangement uses TRBV27 and TRBJ2-7; possible D gene TRBD2, 5 bases. This CDR3 has 18 amino acids. V lost 5 bases and J lost 4, with 27 bases in between. Germline V gene sequence: CDR1 MNHEY, CDR2 SMNVEV (reference sequence).

The chain couples TRBV5-4 to TRBJ2-2; 13 positions match TRBD2. Germline V CDR1 and CDR2: SGHNT, YYREEE (reference sequence). Trimming took 5 bases from V and 7 from J; bases not matched to a gene: 8. The CDR3 has 16 residues. CDR3 sequence reads: CASRHGTSGIDGELFF. For the CDR3, the DNA is TGTGCCAGCAGACACGGGACTAGCGGGATTGACGGGGAGCTGTTTTTT.

This clone was seen only a few times. The chain combines TRBV7-8 with TRBJ2-2, with D possibly being TRBD1 or TRBD2 (5 bases each). Germline CDR1 reads SGHVS; CDR2 reads FQNEAQ. The length of the CDR3 is 14 residues. V was cut by 2 bases and J by 6 bases, with 10 bases left in between. Here the CDR3 reads CASSLRDLSGELFF. CDR3 nucleotides: TGTGCCAGCAGCTTAAGGGACCTTTCCGGGGAGCTGTTTTTT.

The DNA of the CDR3 is TGTGCCAGCAGTTACTCCCGGGAAACCGAGCAGTACTTC. Protein sequence: CASSYSRETEQYF. This chain joins TRBV6-6 and TRBJ2-7, with D perhaps matching TRBD2 (5 bases). The V end lost 0 bases, the J end lost 6 bases, and 9 bases lay between the germline ends. The CDR3 has 13 amino acids. Germline CDR1 is MNHNY and CDR2 is SVGAGI (reference sequence).

The chain has TRBV30 and TRBJ2-1; D is ambiguous. Trimming pared 8 bases from V and 1 base from J, leaving 9 bases between. Germline V gene lookup returns CDR1 GTSNPN and CDR2 SVGIG (reference sequence). The CDR3 sequence is 12 residues long. DNA for the CDR3: TGTGCCGGCAGCGTGTCCTACAATGAGCAGTTCTTC. Translation: CAGSVSYNEQFF.

The CDR3 spells CASSYSIGSSYEQYF. The CDR3 DNA reads TGTGCCAGCAGTTACTCTATCGGCAGCTCCTACGAGCAGTACTTC. This chain links TRBV6-5 with TRBJ2-7; the D is unclear. CDR3 length: 15 amino acids. Germline CDR1 MNHEY, CDR2 SVGAGI. Trimming pared 0 bases from V and 0 bases from J, leaving 9 bases between.

Here the CDR3 DNA reads TGTGCCAGCAGCCAAGATGTGGGACTAGCGGGGGGGCCTCAAGAGACCCAGTACTTC. Encoded protein: CASSQDVGLAGGPQETQYF. This sequence joins TRBV4-2 and TRBJ2-5; 16 bases fit TRBD2. J was trimmed by 2 bases and V by 0 bases; bases with no gene match: 6. In germline, CDR1 is LGHNA, CDR2 YNFKEQ. The CDR3 contains 19 residues.